This T cell receptor (beta chain) was sequenced in a study of post-analysis software for immune sequencing data. Study-wide points: Compared with controls, patients had more of five TRBV segments, including TRBV5-6, TRBV5-1 and TRBV20-1.

Unique molecular identifiers had been added to the TCR beta cDNA libraries. TCRdb analysed the PCR reads with MiXCR anew, one entry per CDR3 protein. Among about half a million distinct CDR3 sequences listed, 30% to 40% were seen once. Trimming shortened V by 3 bases and J by 4 bases, and 4 bases separated the two germline ends. Germline V gene sequence: CDR1 SGHDN, CDR2 FVKESK. The CDR3 totals 12 residues. About this clonotype: Its cognate antigen is unknown.

The rearrangement uses TRBV14 and TRBJ2-1; D call uncertain. Material: blood. The TCR was taken from a girl under 18 with multiple sclerosis. The CDR3 loop is CASSQAYNEQFF. CDR3 nucleotide sequence: TGTGCCAGCAGCCAGGCATACAATGAGCAGTTCTTC.